Following are 27 T cell receptor beta chains from one sample sequenced in a study of CD8+ T cells in alopecia areata. Treatment reported: oral pan-JAK inhibitor, 5-10 mg twice daily. Extracted from the samples, RNA was reverse transcribed into cDNA to serve as the sequencing template. Assay used: immunoSEQ multiplex PCR; TCRdb lists only in-frame clones, some missing. The profile shows 200,000 or so clones, roughly 64% of them singletons. Sequences were derived from CD4+ T cells sorted from blood, sampled at week 24, from a patient treated with tofacitinib. All receptors derive from a human donor with alopecia areata.

This clone has a handful of counts. The CDR3 nucleotides are TGTGCCAGCTCCAGGGGGGGACTAGCGGGAGCCAACTCCTACGAGCAGTACTTC. Protein sequence: CASSRGGLAGANSYEQYF. The gene calls are TRBV7-2 and TRBJ2-7; TRBD2 agrees at 14 bases. V shed 8 bases, J shed 0 bases, and the junction held 12 bases outside the gene matches. Germline V gene data show CDR1 as SGHTA and CDR2 as FQGNSA. There are 18 residues in the CDR3.

The rearrangement uses TRBV5-1 and TRBJ1-1; D is ambiguous. This CDR3 is built from 13 residues. The V gene lost 0 bases and the J gene lost 3 bases, with 6 bases spanning the gap. Germline V lookup: CDR1 SGHRS, CDR2 YFSETQ. The DNA of the CDR3 is TGCGCCAGCAGCTTGGTGGCGGACACTGAAGCTTTCTTT. Translated, it gives CASSLVADTEAFF. The entire variable domain, with the rest obtained from reference TRBV5-1 and TRBJ1-1, is as follows: KAGVTQTPRYLIKTRGQQVTLSCSPISGHRSVSWYQQTPGQGLQFLFEYFSETQRNKGNFPGRFSGRQFSNSRSEMNVSTLELGDSALYLCASSLVADTEAFFGQGTRLTVV.

The V gene is TRBV7-2, the J gene TRBJ1-2; no firm D call. Germline V gene sequence: CDR1 SGHTA, CDR2 FQGNSA. V lost 4 bases to trimming and J lost 6 bases, with 15 bases between them. This CDR3 spans 14 amino acids. This chain's CDR3 is CASSSVWDGDGYTF. Written as DNA, the CDR3 is TGTGCCAGCAGCTCCGTATGGGATGGAGATGGCTACACCTTC.

This chain joins TRBV15 and TRBJ2-5; TRBD1 agrees at 11 bases. With 0 bases clipped from V and 6 bases from J, the junction kept 6 bases outside the gene matches. Germline loops: CDR1 LNHNV, CDR2 YYDKDF (reference sequence). This CDR3 is built from 16 residues. As DNA, the CDR3 is TGTGCCACCAGCAGAGACCGGACAGGGGGCCCGAAGACCCAGTACTTC. It is translated as CATSRDRTGGPKTQYF.

This clone was seen only a few times. The chain combines TRBV5-4 with TRBJ1-4; D is uncertain. Deletions cut 0 bases from V and 10 bases from J, with 13 bases between. Germline V gene sequence: CDR1 SGHNT, CDR2 YYREEE (reference sequence). The CDR3 length is 14 residues. CDR3: CASSLGKNTGKLFF. The CDR3 nucleotides read TGTGCCAGCAGCTTGGGGAAAAACACTGGAAAACTGTTTTTT.

The chain joins TRBV27 to TRBJ2-3; TRBD2 aligns across 7 bases. Germline V gene sequence: CDR1 MNHEY, CDR2 SMNVEV (reference sequence). The ends lost 3 bases at V and 6 bases at J; junction bases unmatched: 15. The CDR3 runs to 17 residues. The CDR3 DNA is TGTGCCAGCAGTTTTGGGAAGCGGGACCACCCCAGGGATACGCAGTATTTT. Encoded protein: CASSFGKRDHPRDTQYF.

V is TRBV2 and J is TRBJ1-6; D may be TRBD1 (5 bases). V lost 8 bases and J 4 bases, leaving 6 bases between the germline ends. The CDR3 sequence is 12 residues long. CDR1 and CDR2 from the germline V gene are SNHLY and FYNNEI. This chain's CDR3 is CASGQYNSPLHF. The CDR3 nucleotides read TGTGCCAGCGGACAATATAATTCACCCCTCCACTTT.

The chain links TRBV4-1 to TRBJ2-1; TRBD2 aligns across 8 bases. J was trimmed by 4 bases and V by 2 bases; bases with no gene match: 10. This CDR3 contains 17 residues. Germline CDR1 MGHRA, CDR2 YSYEKL. The DNA for the CDR3 is TGCGCCAGCAGCCAAATGGGGCTAGCGGGCCTATACAATGAGCAGTTCTTC. This encodes CASSQMGLAGLYNEQFF.

This clone was observed a handful of times. The identical CDR3 is also encoded by other nucleotide sequences in the sample. The chain has TRBV30 and TRBJ2-2; the D gene is possibly TRBD2 (5 bases). This CDR3 is 13 amino acids long. V was pared by 2 bases and J by 1 base, with 5 bases between. Germline V CDR1 and CDR2: GTSNPN, SVGIG (reference sequence). CDR3 sequence reads: CAWSRGNTGELFF. As DNA, the CDR3 is TGTGCCTGGAGTCGGGGGAACACCGGGGAGCTGTTTTTT.

This clone was detected only a few times. The V and J genes are TRBV5-4 and TRBJ2-7; 8 bases are a match to TRBD2. V lost 5 bases, J lost 5 bases, and 12 bases stayed unmatched. The CDR3 consists of 15 residues. CDR1 is SGHNT and CDR2 is YYREEE in the germline V gene (reference sequence). DNA for the CDR3: TGTGCCAGCAGTCAGGGGAGCGGGAGTTATAACGAGCAGTACTTC. Its protein product is CASSQGSGSYNEQYF. Full variable domain (rest looked up from reference TRBV5-4 and TRBJ2-7): ETGVTQSPTHLIKTRGQQVTLRCSSQSGHNTVSWYQQALGQGPQFIFQYYREEENGRGNFPPRFSGLQFPNYSSELNVNALELDDSALYLCASSQGSGSYNEQYFGPGTRLTVT.

V is TRBV6-6 and J is TRBJ1-1, with D maybe TRBD1 (6 bases). The V gene's germline CDR1 is MNHNY and CDR2 SVGAGI (reference sequence). Trimming stripped 6 bases from V and 7 bases from J, with 12 bases between. The CDR3 has 12 amino acids. The CDR3 spells CASRIGQSEAFF. The CDR3 nucleotides are TGTGCCAGCAGAATCGGACAGAGTGAAGCTTTCTTT.

The rearrangement joins TRBV5-1 to TRBJ2-2; tentatively, D is TRBD1 (5 bases). The CDR3 runs to 14 residues. Trimming took off 2 bases at V and 4 bases at J, with 9 bases between the two ends. The germline V gene has CDR1 SGHRS and CDR2 YFSETQ. DNA for the CDR3: TGCGCCAGCAGCTTATCCAGGGCCACCGGGGAGCTGTTTTTT. As protein: CASSLSRATGELFF.

To note about this clone: Other DNA sequences in the sample encode the same CDR3. The chain carries TRBV2 and TRBJ2-5; D gene ambiguous. Germline CDR1 reads SNHLY; CDR2 reads FYNNEI. CDR3 length equals 13 residues. Trimming cost V 4 bases and J 1 base, with 7 bases left between them. CDR3 amino acids: CASSVQIQETQYF. CDR3 bases: TGTGCCAGCAGTGTGCAAATCCAAGAGACCCAGTACTTC.

This clone was counted only a few times. This sample also contains other DNA sequences that code for the same CDR3. This chain uses TRBV10-3 with TRBJ2-6; the D is unclear. Germline V lookup: CDR1 ENHRY, CDR2 SYGVKD. CDR3 length equals 15 residues. Trimming took off 4 bases at V and 0 bases at J, with 7 bases between the two ends. The CDR3 nucleotides are TGTGCCATCAGTGGCGGCCTCTCTGGGGCCAACGTCCTGACTTTC. The encoded protein is CAISGGLSGANVLTF.

This clone was recorded a few times. The CDR3 sequence: CASRPGNTGELFF. The CDR3 DNA follows: TGCGCCAGCAGGCCGGGGAACACCGGGGAGCTGTTTTTT. This sequence joins TRBV5-1 and TRBJ2-2; no reliable D call. Trimming stripped 5 bases from V and 1 base from J, with 6 bases between. Germline CDR1 is SGHRS and CDR2 is YFSETQ. This CDR3 has 13 amino acids.

This clone has a handful of counts. This chain connects TRBV6-5 to TRBJ1-1; TRBD1 is a possible D gene (5 bases). CDR1 MNHEY and CDR2 SVGAGI come from the germline V gene. This CDR3 contains 14 residues. V shed 6 bases and J shed 2 bases, with 13 bases lying between them. The CDR3 sequence: CASSHERGNTEAFF. CDR3 sequence (DNA): TGTGCCAGCAGCCACGAGAGGGGTAACACTGAAGCTTTCTTT.

This clone has only a few counts. This sequence joins TRBV19 and TRBJ2-2; no firm D call. The V and J ends lost 4 bases and 2 bases respectively, with 11 bases between them. The CDR3 loop spans 15 amino acids. Germline V gene data show CDR1 as LNHDA and CDR2 as SQIVND (reference sequence). This CDR3 is CASSTDLSNTGELFF. The DNA for the CDR3 is TGTGCCAGTAGTACGGACCTCTCCAACACCGGGGAGCTGTTTTTT.

Details on this clone: This sample includes further DNA sequences coding for the same CDR3. The chain recombines TRBV30 with TRBJ2-5; no clear D. In germline, CDR1 is GTSNPN, CDR2 SVGIG (reference sequence). The CDR3 is made up of 11 amino acids. Trimming took 0 bases from V and 5 from J, leaving 4 bases between them. The CDR3, as DNA: TGTGCCTGGAGTGTACGGGAGACCCAGTACTTC. It codes for CAWSVRETQYF.

The chain links TRBV2 to TRBJ2-2; 8 bases line up with TRBD2. This CDR3 comprises 15 residues. Germline-derived CDR1 and CDR2 are SNHLY and FYNNEI. V lost 7 bases and J lost 1; bases outside the gene matches: 5. CDR3 nucleotides: TGTGCCAGCAATCGCGGGGGGCGGAACACCGGGGAGCTGTTTTTT. It yields the protein CASNRGGRNTGELFF. Combining the CDR3 with reference TRBV2 and TRBJ2-2 gives the whole variable domain EPEVTQTPSHQVTQMGQEVILRCVPISNHLYFYWYRQILGQKVEFLVSFYNNEISEKSEIFDDQFSVERPDGSNFTLKIRSTKLEDSAMYFCASNRGGRNTGELFFGEGSRLTVL.

The chain carries TRBV30 and TRBJ2-1; D ambiguous. Germline V gives CDR1 GTSNPN, CDR2 SVGIG (reference sequence). The length of the CDR3 is 13 residues. Trimming shortened V by 0 bases and J by 4 bases, and 7 bases separated the two germline ends. CDR3 sequence (DNA): TGTGCCTGGAGTGTTCAAGGTTACAATGAGCAGTTCTTC. Its translation is CAWSVQGYNEQFF.

The chain is built from TRBV5-6 and TRBJ2-1; TRBD1 is a possible D gene (5 bases). Per the germline V gene, CDR1 is SGHDT and CDR2 is YYEEEE. Trimming took off 0 bases at V and 12 bases at J, with 19 bases between the two ends. This CDR3 is built from 15 residues. For the CDR3, the DNA is TGTGCCAGCAGCTTGGCCGAGCTTGAGATTCAGGGGCAGTTCTTC. Amino acids: CASSLAELEIQGQFF.

This rearrangement joins TRBV25-1 to TRBJ2-7; D is ambiguous. This CDR3 is built from 13 residues. Germline values: CDR1 MGHDK, CDR2 SYGVNS. V gave up 9 bases and J gave up 0 bases, with 12 bases separating them. In DNA form, the CDR3 reads TGTGCCAGTATCGAAGGAAACTCCTACGAGCAGTACTTC. It codes for CASIEGNSYEQYF.

The table lists this clone with a few counts. The J gene is TRBJ2-7, the V gene TRBV13; 14 bases align to TRBD2. The CDR3 contains 16 residues. J lost 0 bases, V lost 5 bases, and 3 bases had no gene match. The V gene's germline CDR1 is PRHDT and CDR2 FYEKMQ (reference sequence). CDR3 loop: CASSPGLAGASYEQYF. For the CDR3, the DNA is TGTGCCAGCAGCCCGGGACTAGCGGGGGCCTCCTACGAGCAGTACTTC.

This clone was detected only a few times. CDR3 nucleotide sequence: TGTGCCAGCTCACCGCGGGAGGATGAGCAGTTCTTC. Protein sequence: CASSPREDEQFF. The chain couples TRBV18 to TRBJ2-1; 8 nucleotides agree with TRBD2. The CDR3 covers 12 residues. V lost 3 bases, J lost 8 bases, and 0 bases stayed unmatched. The V gene's germline CDR1 is KGHSH and CDR2 LQKENI. Full variable domain (missing parts from reference TRBV18 and TRBJ2-1): NAGVMQNPRHLVRRRGQEARLRCSPMKGHSHVYWYRQLPEEGLKFMVYLQKENIIDESGMPKERFSAEFPKEGPSILRIQQVVRGDSAAYFCASSPREDEQFFGPGTRLTVL.

This clone came up a few times. The chain links TRBV19 to TRBJ1-1; no definite D call. The germline V gene encodes CDR1 LNHDA and CDR2 SQIVND (reference sequence). CDR3 size: 11 residues. Trimming left V 3 bases short and J 8 bases short, with 7 bases between. The chain's CDR3 is CASSIGGEAFF. The CDR3 nucleotides are TGTGCCAGTAGTATCGGAGGCGAAGCTTTCTTT. Full variable domain (outside the CDR3, taken from reference TRBV19 and TRBJ1-1): DGGITQSPKYLFRKEGQNVTLSCEQNLNHDAMYWYRQDPGQGLRLIYYSQIVNDFQKGDIAEGYSVSREKKESFPLTVTSAQKNPTAFYLCASSIGGEAFFGQGTRLTVV.

This clone has only a few counts. The chain carries TRBV7-9 and TRBJ2-7; unclear D gene. CDR3 length: 11 residues. Germline-derived CDR1 and CDR2 are SEHNR and FQNEAQ (reference sequence). Trimming pared 1 base from V and 12 bases from J, leaving 10 bases between. DNA of the CDR3: TGTGCCAGCAGCTTAGGGCCGGCACCGTACTTC. Translated, it gives CASSLGPAPYF.

The gene calls are TRBV6-5 and TRBJ2-3; D may match TRBD1 or TRBD2 (7 bases each). Germline loops: CDR1 MNHEY, CDR2 SVGAGI. The ends were cut back, 4 bases at V and 2 bases at J, with 16 bases in the middle. CDR3 size: 16 residues. The CDR3 DNA sequence: TGTGCCAGCAGTTGGCAACCAGGGGGGGACACAGATACGCAGTATTTT. As protein: CASSWQPGGDTDTQYF.